The source of this T cell receptor (beta chain) is a study of Ad26.COV2.S vaccination and SARS-CoV-2 variants. General study findings and limits: Breadth measured for non-spike TCRs was similar across vaccine and placebo recipients.

This clone appeared a single time. Antigen unknown. As for treatment: about 20 received Ad26.COV2.S at low or high dose, single or two shots; roughly five received placebo; per-sample allocation not given. It was on day 63 after the first vaccine or placebo injection that samples were taken. Some clones are missing from TCRdb's copy, which holds only in-frame ones; the method was immunoSEQ multiplex PCR. This sample has approximately 460,000 clones, with approximately 90% found just once. Germline lookup yields CDR1 SGHKS and CDR2 YYEKEE (reference sequence). Trimming cost V 3 bases and J 3 bases; bases outside gene matches: 7. The CDR3 is 16 residues long.

The sequence derives from a person aged 18 to 59 who received the Ad26.COV2.S COVID-19 vaccine or a placebo. The genes are TRBV5-5 and TRBJ1-4; 8 bases are shared with TRBD1. The starting material was peripheral blood, obtained in a trial of Ad26.COV2.S vaccine versus placebo. The CDR3 DNA follows: TGTGCCAGCAGCTACCGGACAGGGCCCCCTAATGAAAAACTGTTTTTT. It translates to CASSYRTGPPNEKLFF.